This is a list of T cell receptor beta chains from one sample in a study of glioma-infiltrating T cells after dendritic cell vaccination. Profiling relied on immunoSEQ multiplex PCR, and the TCRdb table lists in-frame clones only, not all of them. Of just under 60,000 clones in the sample, around 83% were seen once. Source: blood, taken after dendritic cell vaccination. The receptors shown here come from a human donor with glioblastoma. CDR3s include the opening cysteine and the closing phenylalanine or tryptophan. The order of the fields is V gene, D gene, clone size, J gene, CDR3 DNA, CDR3 protein. The D gene is left open where the match is weak. A clone size is listed for some rows: how often the clone was seen (once, few, many), or a class if it is expanded.

V gene: TRBV19
D gene: NA
clone size: NA
J gene: TRBJ1-2
CDR3 DNA: TGTGCCAGTACCAGGGAATGGTACTATGGCTACACCTTC
CDR3 protein: CASTREWYYGYTF

V gene: TRBV27
D gene: NA
clone size: NA
J gene: TRBJ1-5
CDR3 DNA: TGTGCCAGCAGTCCACAAGAGACAGGACCCAATCAGCCCCAGCATTTT
CDR3 protein: CASSPQETGPNQPQHF

V gene: TRBV6-5
D gene: NA
clone size: NA
J gene: TRBJ2-7
CDR3 DNA: TGTGCCAGCAGATTAGTCGGTGAAGCCTACGAGCAGTACTTC
CDR3 protein: CASRLVGEAYEQYF

V gene: TRBV6-5
D gene: NA
clone size: NA
J gene: TRBJ1-1
CDR3 DNA: TGTGCCAGCAGCTCGGGACGGGAGACTGAAGCTTTCTTT
CDR3 protein: CASSSGRETEAFF

V gene: TRBV5-1
D gene: NA
clone size: NA
J gene: TRBJ2-5
CDR3 DNA: TGCGCCAGCAGCTTGGATTGGAGCCAAGAGACCCAGTACTTC
CDR3 protein: CASSLDWSQETQYF

V gene: TRBV29-1
D gene: TRBD1
clone size: NA
J gene: TRBJ1-3
CDR3 DNA: TGCAGCGTCTGGGACAGAACCACCATATATTTT
CDR3 protein: CSVWDRTTIYF

V gene: TRBV30
D gene: NA
clone size: NA
J gene: TRBJ2-3
CDR3 DNA: TGTGCCTGGAGGGAGGAACGTAGCACAGATACGCAGTATTTT
CDR3 protein: CAWREERSTDTQYF

V gene: TRBV5-1
D gene: NA
clone size: once
J gene: TRBJ1-4
CDR3 DNA: TGCGCCAGCAGCTTGCATTTAGGGAGTAATGAAAAACTGTTTTTT
CDR3 protein: CASSLHLGSNEKLFF

V gene: TRBV27
D gene: TRBD1
clone size: few
J gene: TRBJ1-4
CDR3 DNA: TGTGCCAGCAGTCTCCGTCAGGGGGCTTTTGAAAAACTGTTTTTT
CDR3 protein: CASSLRQGAFEKLFF

V gene: TRBV4-1
D gene: TRBD1
clone size: NA
J gene: TRBJ1-4
CDR3 DNA: TGCGCCAGCAGCCGATCGACAGGGGTGAGGGAAAAACTGTTTTTT
CDR3 protein: CASSRSTGVREKLFF

V gene: TRBV11-1
D gene: TRBD2
clone size: NA
J gene: TRBJ2-7
CDR3 DNA: TGTGCCAGCAGCATAGGACCGGGACTAGTCTCCCTCGAGCAGTACTTC
CDR3 protein: CASSIGPGLVSLEQYF

V gene: TRBV7-9
D gene: NA
clone size: few
J gene: TRBJ1-1
CDR3 DNA: TGTGCCAGCAGCTTAGGGGGGACTGTGAACACTGAAGCTTTCTTT
CDR3 protein: CASSLGGTVNTEAFF

V gene: TRBV27
D gene: NA
clone size: NA
J gene: TRBJ1-2
CDR3 DNA: TGTGCCAGCAGGGGGTTCGGCAGGGCGTGGGGCTACACCTTC
CDR3 protein: CASRGFGRAWGYTF

V gene: TRBV7-2
D gene: TRBD2
clone size: NA
J gene: TRBJ2-7
CDR3 DNA: TGTGCCAGCAGCTCCGGGGTAGCGGGGGGCTTCGTCTCCTACGAGCAGTACTTC
CDR3 protein: CASSSGVAGGFVSYEQYF

V gene: TRBV25-1
D gene: TRBD1
clone size: NA
J gene: TRBJ1-6
CDR3 DNA: TGTGCCAGCAGTGAACCGACAGGGGGAAGTTCACCCCTCCACTTT
CDR3 protein: CASSEPTGGSSPLHF

V gene: TRBV7-9
D gene: NA
clone size: NA
J gene: TRBJ1-1
CDR3 DNA: TGTGCCAGCAGCTTAGTCCAGGGGAACACTGAAGCTTTCTTT
CDR3 protein: CASSLVQGNTEAFF

V gene: TRBV7-9
D gene: NA
clone size: few
J gene: TRBJ1-1
CDR3 DNA: TGTGCCAGCAGCACTAGGGCAGGTGAAGCTTTCTTT
CDR3 protein: CASSTRAGEAFF

V gene: TRBV10-3
D gene: TRBD1
clone size: few
J gene: TRBJ1-2
CDR3 DNA: TGTGCCGTGTCCCGGGACAGGGGTCCCAACTATGGCTACACCTTC
CDR3 protein: CAVSRDRGPNYGYTF

V gene: TRBV5-1
D gene: TRBD2
clone size: NA
J gene: TRBJ2-7
CDR3 DNA: TGCGCCAGCAGCTGGACTAGTTCCGTTTGGTACGAGCAGTACTTC
CDR3 protein: CASSWTSSVWYEQYF

V gene: TRBV4-1
D gene: TRBD2
clone size: once
J gene: TRBJ2-1
CDR3 DNA: TGCGCCAGCAGCCAAAGTCTAGCGGGGGGACCTAATGAGCAGTTCTTC
CDR3 protein: CASSQSLAGGPNEQFF

V gene: TRBV7-9
D gene: NA
clone size: NA
J gene: TRBJ1-3
CDR3 DNA: TGTGCCAGCAGCTTCGGGGAGACTGGAAACACCATATATTTT
CDR3 protein: CASSFGETGNTIYF

V gene: TRBV6-1
D gene: TRBD2
clone size: NA
J gene: TRBJ2-7
CDR3 DNA: TGTGCCAGCAGTGTGAGGCTAGCGGGGCTCTCCTACGAGCAGTACTTC
CDR3 protein: CASSVRLAGLSYEQYF